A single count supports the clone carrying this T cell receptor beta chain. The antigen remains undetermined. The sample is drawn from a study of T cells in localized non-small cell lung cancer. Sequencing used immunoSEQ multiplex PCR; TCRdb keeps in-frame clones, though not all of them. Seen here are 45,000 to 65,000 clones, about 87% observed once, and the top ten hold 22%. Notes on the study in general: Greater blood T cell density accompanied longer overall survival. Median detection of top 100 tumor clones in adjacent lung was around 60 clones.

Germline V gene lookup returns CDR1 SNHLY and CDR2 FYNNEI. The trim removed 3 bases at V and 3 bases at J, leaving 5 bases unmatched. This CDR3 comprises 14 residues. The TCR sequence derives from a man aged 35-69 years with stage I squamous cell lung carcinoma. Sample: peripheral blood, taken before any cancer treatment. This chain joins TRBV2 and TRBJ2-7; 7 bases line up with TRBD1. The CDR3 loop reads CASSDQGQSYEQYF. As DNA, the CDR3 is TGTGCCAGCAGTGATCAGGGACAGAGCTACGAGCAGTACTTC.